Presented here are 30 T cell receptor beta chains from one specimen sequenced in a study of blood T cell repertoires in COVID-19. Here immunoSEQ multiplex PCR was the method, and the copy in TCRdb shows in-frame clones only, minus some. Of some 190,000 clones listed, approximately 80% are singletons. Material for sequencing was PBMCs or T cells enriched from blood (not recorded which). All receptors derive from a man aged 25-45 years with acute COVID-19.

The CDR3 protein is CASSIGGTGETQYF. The CDR3 DNA reads TGTGCCAGTAGTATAGGGGGTACAGGGGAGACCCAGTACTTC. J is TRBJ2-5 and V is TRBV19, with D maybe TRBD1 (6 bases). The CDR3 length is 14 residues. Trimming removed 1 base at V and 5 bases at J, with 11 bases between. The germline V gene has CDR1 LNHDA and CDR2 SQIVND (reference sequence).

The genes are TRBV5-1 and TRBJ1-6; a weak D match, TRBD1 (6 bases). The germline V gene encodes CDR1 SGHRS and CDR2 YFSETQ. Trimming pared 0 bases from V and 5 bases from J, leaving 9 bases between. The CDR3 is 15 amino acids. The CDR3 here is CASSLAGVDNSPLHF. Here the CDR3 DNA reads TGCGCCAGCAGCTTGGCAGGGGTTGATAATTCACCCCTCCACTTT.

This clone was recorded once. The rearrangement joins TRBV6-5 to TRBJ1-1, with D tentatively TRBD1 (5 bases). Germline values: CDR1 MNHEY, CDR2 SVGAGI. V was clipped by 0 bases and J by 11 bases, with 16 bases between them. This CDR3 region has 14 residues. CDR3 sequence (DNA): TGTGCCAGCAGTTACTCGATGTCCGGGACTGTTGCTTTCTTT. This codes for CASSYSMSGTVAFF.

This clone was observed a handful of times. The rearrangement joins TRBV9 to TRBJ1-2, with 7 bases identical to TRBD1. Trimming cost V 0 bases and J 4 bases; bases outside gene matches: 6. The CDR3 extends over 15 amino acids. Germline values: CDR1 SGDLS, CDR2 YYNGEE. Written as DNA, the CDR3 is TGTGCCAGCAGCGTAGAGGGGGCCCCAGTCTATGGCTACACCTTC. Protein product: CASSVEGAPVYGYTF.

This sequence joins TRBV6-4 and TRBJ2-1; 11 nucleotides agree with TRBD2. CDR3 size: 14 residues. CDR1 is MRHNA and CDR2 is SNTAGT in the germline V gene. J lost 6 bases, V lost 2 bases, and 0 bases had no gene match. CDR3 in DNA: TGTGCCAGCAGTGACCTAGCGGGGGGCAATGAGCAGTTCTTC. Translating gives CASSDLAGGNEQFF.

The gene calls are TRBV5-6 and TRBJ1-5, with D uncertain. This CDR3 is built from 13 residues. The V and J ends lost 2 bases and 11 bases respectively, with 14 bases between them. The V gene's germline CDR1 is SGHDT and CDR2 YYEEEE. CDR3 coding DNA: TGTGCCAGCAGCTTTGGCCGGGAAACGACCCAGCATTTT. As protein: CASSFGRETTQHF.

This clone appeared a single time. The chain is built from TRBV11-2 and TRBJ2-1, with 8 bases that match TRBD2. V was clipped by 2 bases and J by 7 bases; unmatched bases: 4. CDR1 is SGHAT and CDR2 is FQNNGV in the germline V gene. The CDR3 contains 14 residues. This CDR3 is CASSLSGGKNEQFF. CDR3 DNA sequence: TGTGCCAGCAGCTTAAGCGGGGGTAAGAATGAGCAGTTCTTC. Complete variable domain (other parts from reference TRBV11-2 and TRBJ2-1): EAGVAQSPRYKIIEKRQSVAFWCNPISGHATLYWYQQILGQGPKLLIQFQNNGVVDDSQLPKDRFSAERLKGVDSTLKIQPAKLEDSAVYLCASSLSGGKNEQFFGPGTRLTVL.

The chain combines TRBV7-3 with TRBJ2-3; maybe TRBD2 (6 bases). This CDR3 comprises 13 residues. CDR1 is SGHTA, CDR2 FQGTGA, per germline. The V gene lost 4 bases and the J gene lost 5 bases, with 10 bases spanning the gap. CDR3 protein: CASSSTGGDTQYF. The DNA of the CDR3 is TGTGCCAGCAGCTCCACCGGGGGAGATACGCAGTATTTT.

This chain links TRBV28 with TRBJ2-7, with a weak D call TRBD2 (5 bases). This CDR3 region has 15 residues. Trimming pared 1 base from V and 7 bases from J, leaving 17 bases between. Germline lookup yields CDR1 MDHEN and CDR2 SYDVKM. The CDR3 DNA reads TGTGCCAGCAGTTTATCGGGGTTGAGGGTGAGAGAGCAGTACTTC. This sequence encodes CASSLSGLRVREQYF.

The chain combines TRBV6-5 with TRBJ2-1; 14 positions agree with TRBD2. The junction had 4 bases not matched to a gene; V was cut back by 2 bases and J by 7 bases. Germline V lookup: CDR1 MNHEY, CDR2 SVGAGI. The CDR3 is made up of 16 amino acids. As DNA, the CDR3 is TGTGCCAGCAGTTACGCGGGACTAGCGGGGGAAAATGAGCAGTTCTTC. Protein sequence: CASSYAGLAGENEQFF.

The J gene is TRBJ2-3, the V gene TRBV3-1 (or the pseudogene TRBV3-2); a weak D match, TRBD1 (5 bases). Between the trimmed V and J ends, which lost 1 base and 2 bases, there was a span of 13 bases. The CDR3 is made up of 16 amino acids. From germline, CDR1 is LGHDT and CDR2 YNNKEL (reference sequence). CDR3 loop: CASSQGMGLNTDTQYF. CDR3 nucleotide sequence: TGTGCCAGCAGCCAAGGAATGGGGCTAAACACAGATACGCAGTATTTT.

Note on this clone: This CDR3 is also generated by other DNA sequences in the sample. The V gene is TRBV2, the J gene TRBJ1-1; tentatively, D is TRBD1 (6 bases). The ends were cut back, 11 bases at V and 0 bases at J, with 10 bases in the middle. CDR3 size: 12 residues. Germline CDR1 reads SNHLY; CDR2 reads FYNNEI. Written as DNA, the CDR3 is TGTGCCTCCAACAGGGTGAACACTGAAGCTTTCTTT. It encodes CASNRVNTEAFF.

The rearrangement links TRBV12-5 to TRBJ2-1; tentatively, D is TRBD1 (6 bases). The CDR3 loop spans 15 amino acids. The germline V and J ends were trimmed by 2 bases and 2 bases, with 10 bases remaining between them. Germline CDR1 reads LGHNT; CDR2 reads FRNRAP. CDR3 residues: CASGLRGIPYNEQFF. The CDR3 DNA sequence: TGTGCTAGTGGTTTGAGGGGGATACCCTACAATGAGCAGTTCTTC. Combining the CDR3 with reference TRBV12-5 and TRBJ2-1 gives the whole variable domain DARVTQTPRHKVTEMGQEVTMRCQPILGHNTVFWYRQTMMQGLELLAYFRNRAPLDDSGMPKDRFSAEMPDATLATLKIQPSEPRDSAVYFCASGLRGIPYNEQFFGPGTRLTVL.

J is TRBJ2-5 and V is TRBV27; TRBD2 matches at 15 bases. V was pared by 5 bases and J by 7 bases, with 5 bases of the junction left unmatched. CDR1 and CDR2 (germline): MNHEY, SMNVEV (reference sequence). This CDR3 spans 15 amino acids. CDR3: CASSGTSGGSGTQYF. The CDR3 DNA reads as TGTGCCAGCAGTGGGACTAGCGGGGGGTCTGGGACCCAGTACTTC.

DNA of the CDR3: TGTGCCAGCAGCTTAGCGGCAGACTTGAACACTGAAGCTTTCTTT. Protein product: CASSLAADLNTEAFF. The chain combines TRBV7-2 with TRBJ1-1; D is ambiguous. The V end lost 0 bases, the J end lost 0 bases, and 8 bases lay between the germline ends. This CDR3 region has 15 residues. CDR1 is SGHTA and CDR2 is FQGNSA in the germline V gene.

The J gene is TRBJ1-2, the V gene TRBV19, with a weak D call TRBD1 (5 bases). Germline CDR1 and CDR2: LNHDA and SQIVND (reference sequence). This CDR3 is 14 amino acids long. V lost 8 bases to trimming and J lost 0 bases, with 13 bases between them. This chain's CDR3 is CASWGELANYGYTF. The DNA of the CDR3 is TGTGCCAGTTGGGGGGAGCTAGCTAACTATGGCTACACCTTC.

The sample holds one count of this clone. The chain combines TRBV6-5 with TRBJ2-1; D gene ambiguous. The CDR3 covers 15 residues. The V end lost 2 bases, the J end lost 0 bases, and 8 bases lay between the germline ends. Germline V lookup: CDR1 MNHEY, CDR2 SVGAGI. CDR3 sequence reads: CASSYLSSSYNEQFF. The CDR3 DNA sequence: TGTGCCAGCAGTTACCTGAGTAGCTCCTACAATGAGCAGTTCTTC.

The chain has TRBV7-2 and TRBJ1-2; D not certain. Germline V gene lookup returns CDR1 SGHTA and CDR2 FQGNSA. There are 12 residues in the CDR3. Trimming shortened V by 5 bases and J by 5 bases, and 9 bases separated the two germline ends. The CDR3 DNA reads TGTGCCAGCAGCCTTCAAACTTATGGCTACACCTTC. This encodes CASSLQTYGYTF.

The rearrangement joins TRBV7-2 to TRBJ2-4; TRBD2 matches at 12 bases. The V and J ends lost 2 bases and 7 bases, in that order; junction bases with no gene match: 6. The V gene's germline CDR1 is SGHTA and CDR2 FQGNSA. This CDR3 has 16 amino acids. In DNA, the CDR3 is TGTGCCAGCAGCTTACCTAGCGGGGGGGGCCGGAACATTCAGTACTTC. The encoded protein is CASSLPSGGGRNIQYF.

The chain links TRBV9 to TRBJ2-1; TRBD1 matches 7 bases. This CDR3 is 14 amino acids long. Germline V gene data show CDR1 as SGDLS and CDR2 as YYNGEE. With 3 bases clipped from V and 7 bases from J, the junction kept 7 bases outside the gene matches. The CDR3 sequence is CASSATGQTNEQFF. The CDR3 DNA reads TGTGCCAGCAGCGCCACGGGACAGACGAATGAGCAGTTCTTC.

The chain carries TRBV5-1 and TRBJ2-2; D remains ambiguous. The ends were cut back, 0 bases at V and 6 bases at J, with 12 bases in the middle. Germline V gene sequence: CDR1 SGHRS, CDR2 YFSETQ. CDR3 size: 15 residues. CDR3 coding DNA: TGCGCCAGCAGCTTGGATGTCCGCGTAGCCGGGGAGCTGTTTTTT. Encoded protein: CASSLDVRVAGELFF.

V is TRBV5-1 and J is TRBJ2-1; D ambiguous. Trimming stripped 3 bases from V and 10 bases from J, with 11 bases between. The CDR3 has 12 residues. Looked up from germline, CDR1 is SGHRS and CDR2 is YFSETQ. The CDR3 coding sequence is TGCGCCAGCAGCTCAACTCTTGTAGAGCAGTTCTTC. Its protein product is CASSSTLVEQFF.

The gene calls are TRBV30 and TRBJ2-5, with D possibly being TRBD2 (5 bases). The CDR3 has 14 residues. The V gene's germline CDR1 is GTSNPN and CDR2 SVGIG (reference sequence). Trimming shortened V by 2 bases and J by 4 bases, and 14 bases separated the two germline ends. DNA of the CDR3: TGTGCCTGGAGTACCACCCCAGGACTAGAGACCCAGTACTTC. Residues: CAWSTTPGLETQYF.

The rearrangement uses TRBV9 and TRBJ2-1; TRBD2 matches 9 bases. The germline gives CDR1 SGDLS, CDR2 YYNGEE. The junction had 1 base not matched to a gene; V was cut back by 3 bases and J by 0 bases. The length of the CDR3 is 15 residues. Here the CDR3 DNA reads TGTGCCAGCAGCGATAGCGGGGGCTCCTACAATGAGCAGTTCTTC. Translating it yields CASSDSGGSYNEQFF. Based on the CDR3 plus reference TRBV9 and TRBJ2-1, the full variable domain is DSGVTQTPKHLITATGQRVTLRCSPRSGDLSVYWYQQSLDQGLQFLIQYYNGEERAKGNILERFSAQQFPDLHSELNLSSLELGDSALYFCASSDSGGSYNEQFFGPGTRLTVL.

The V gene is TRBV11-2, the J gene TRBJ1-2; 12 bases align to TRBD1. The V and J ends lost 3 bases and 1 base, in that order; junction bases with no gene match: 12. The germline V gene encodes CDR1 SGHAT and CDR2 FQNNGV. The CDR3 loop spans 19 amino acids. In DNA, the CDR3 is TGTGCCAGCAGCTTTACTCCGGGACAGGGGGCGCCGGTTAACTATGGCTACACCTTC. Amino acid sequence: CASSFTPGQGAPVNYGYTF.

The chain carries TRBV4-1 and TRBJ2-7, with 8 bases that match TRBD1. Germline V lookup: CDR1 MGHRA, CDR2 YSYEKL. The CDR3 is 15 residues long. V shed 3 bases and J 3 bases; nucleotides not matched to a gene: 7. CDR3 nucleotides: TGCGCCAGCAGCCACCCGACAGGGGCAGGCTACGAGCAGTACTTC. It specifies CASSHPTGAGYEQYF.

The rearrangement links TRBV5-6 to TRBJ1-2, with D possibly TRBD1 on 5 matching bases. The germline V gene encodes CDR1 SGHDT and CDR2 YYEEEE. CDR3 size: 12 residues. V was cut by 0 bases and J by 8 bases, with 8 bases left in between. The CDR3, as DNA: TGTGCCAGCAGCTTGGCCAAGGGGGGCTACACCTTC. It is translated as CASSLAKGGYTF. The whole variable domain, remainder taken from reference TRBV5-6 and TRBJ1-2, is DAGVTQSPTHLIKTRGQQVTLRCSPKSGHDTVSWYQQALGQGPQFIFQYYEEEERQRGNFPDRFSGHQFPNYSSELNVNALLLGDSALYLCASSLAKGGYTFGSGTRLTVV.

This clone was observed a single time. J is TRBJ2-1 and V is TRBV9; TRBD2 matches 10 bases. Germline lookup yields CDR1 SGDLS and CDR2 YYNGEE. This CDR3 is 14 amino acids long. After removal of 4 bases from V and 8 bases from J, the junction contained 6 bases not matched to a gene. DNA of the CDR3: TGTGCCAGCAGCACCCGGACTAGCGGCGATGAGCAGTTCTTC. It codes for CASSTRTSGDEQFF.

This clone was observed a single time. The DNA for the CDR3 is TGCGCCAGCAGCTTCCGCCGGGGCACAGATACGCAGTATTTT. Amino acid sequence: CASSFRRGTDTQYF. The V call is TRBV5-1, the J call TRBJ2-3; D call uncertain. V was shortened by 2 bases and J by 1 base, with 8 bases between the two germline ends. CDR1 SGHRS and CDR2 YFSETQ come from the germline V gene. This CDR3 spans 14 amino acids.

The chain employs TRBV29-1 and TRBJ1-5; 7 bases align to TRBD1. Germline-derived CDR1 and CDR2 are SQVTM and ANQGSEA. CDR3 length equals 15 residues. V trimming: 5 bases; J trimming: 4 bases; junction bases outside the gene matches: 11. CDR3 loop: CSVSGGGQTNQPQHF. DNA for the CDR3: TGCAGCGTTTCGGGAGGGGGACAGACAAATCAGCCCCAGCATTTT.